This T cell receptor (beta chain) was identified during a study of T cell changes during pregnancy in multiple sclerosis. With 5 bases clipped from V and 6 bases from J, the junction kept 5 bases outside the gene matches. The CDR3 loop spans 12 amino acids. The germline gives CDR1 SQVTM, CDR2 ANQGSEA. Profiling relied on immunoSEQ multiplex PCR, and the TCRdb table lists in-frame clones only, not all of them. The table lists roughly 60,000 clones, approximately 92% of them singletons. The origin of this receptor is a female donor with multiple sclerosis, enrolled in a pregnancy study. The sequenced sample was peripheral blood, obtained in the second trimester of pregnancy. This chain joins TRBV29-1 and TRBJ1-2; 8 positions agree with TRBD1. The CDR3 region is CSVSRGRDGYTF. The DNA for the CDR3 is TGCAGCGTTTCCAGGGGGCGCGATGGCTACACCTTC. Variable domain in full (rest from reference TRBV29-1 and TRBJ1-2): SAVISQKPSRDICQRGTSLTIQCQVDSQVTMMFWYRQQPGQSLTLIATANQGSEATYESGFVIDKFPISRPNLTFSTLTVSNMSPEDSSIYLCSVSRGRDGYTFGSGTRLTVV.